This TCR beta chain was identified in a study of blood T cells in healthy people across ages. This clonotype was counted once. The sample providers were healthy Caucasian people from Russia, aged about 6 to 90. Through a sample-barcoded 5' primer and a J-beta primer mix, a second PCR was run for roughly 6 to 11 cycles. Every cDNA molecule carried a tag from a template-switch adaptor bearing 12 random nucleotides. Using its own MiXCR run on the 5' RACE reads, TCRdb lists one record per CDR3 protein. The data contain approximately 1,000,000 distinct CDR3 sequences, 45% of them singletons. The V and J ends lost 7 bases and 1 base, in that order; junction bases with no gene match: 12. This CDR3 has 17 residues. Germline V gives CDR1 MNHEY, CDR2 SMNVEV (reference sequence).

The TCR originated in a woman in her sixties in good health. Input material: blood. The chain links TRBV27 to TRBJ2-1; 8 bases fit TRBD1. The CDR3, as DNA: TGTGCCAGCAAAGACTGGACAGGGAAAGGGTCCTACAATGAGCAGTTCTTC. Its translation is CASKDWTGKGSYNEQFF.